A single sample is the source of the 27 T cell receptor beta chains below, sequenced in a study of blood T cell repertoires in COVID-19. TCRdb's copy holds only in-frame clones and misses some; the assay was immunoSEQ multiplex PCR. In the table there are about 120,000 clones, 84% of which are singletons. Material for sequencing was PBMCs or T cells enriched from blood (not recorded which). The source of these receptors is a woman younger than 45 who had recovered from COVID-19.

The V and J genes are TRBV11-2 and TRBJ2-2; TRBD2 agrees at 7 bases. Germline loops: CDR1 SGHAT, CDR2 FQNNGV. With V trimmed by 5 bases and J by 1 base, 7 bases remained unmatched. The CDR3 contains 16 residues. This CDR3 is CASSPRSGWNTGELFF. DNA of the CDR3: TGTGCCAGCAGCCCACGTAGCGGGTGGAACACCGGGGAGCTGTTTTTT.

This clone turned up a few times. The chain links TRBV3-1 (or the pseudogene TRBV3-2) to TRBJ1-4; no reliable D call. The CDR3 has 15 amino acids. The V end was cut by 0 bases, the J end by 7 bases, with 12 bases between. Germline V CDR1 and CDR2: LGHDT, YNNKEL (reference sequence). CDR3 in amino acids: CASSQDIFFGEKLFF. The CDR3 DNA sequence: TGTGCCAGCAGCCAAGATATTTTTTTCGGTGAAAAACTGTTTTTT.

The chain couples TRBV5-6 to TRBJ1-3; a weak D match, TRBD1 (6 bases). CDR3 length: 16 amino acids. Germline V gives CDR1 SGHDT, CDR2 YYEEEE. V lost 1 base and J 0 bases, leaving 11 bases between the germline ends. In nucleotides, the CDR3 is TGTGCCAGCAGCTTGACAGGGATCCTCTCTGGAAACACCATATATTTT. It encodes CASSLTGILSGNTIYF. The whole variable domain, filled in from reference TRBV5-6 and TRBJ1-3, reads DAGVTQSPTHLIKTRGQQVTLRCSPKSGHDTVSWYQQALGQGPQFIFQYYEEEERQRGNFPDRFSGHQFPNYSSELNVNALLLGDSALYLCASSLTGILSGNTIYFGEGSWLTVV.

This chain connects TRBV13 to TRBJ2-2; 10 bases map to TRBD1. CDR3 size: 16 residues. The trim removed 5 bases at V and 5 bases at J, leaving 8 bases unmatched. The V gene's germline CDR1 is PRHDT and CDR2 FYEKMQ (reference sequence). The CDR3 sequence is CASSPRGQGTTGELFF. The CDR3 DNA reads TGTGCCAGCAGCCCTCGGGGACAGGGGACGACCGGGGAGCTGTTTTTT. The full variable domain, rest sourced from reference TRBV13 and TRBJ2-2, is AAGVIQSPRHLIKEKRETATLKCYPIPRHDTVYWYQQGPGQDPQFLISFYEKMQSDKGSIPDRFSAQQFSDYHSELNMSSLELGDSALYFCASSPRGQGTTGELFFGEGSRLTVL.

The sample holds one count of this clone. This chain connects TRBV25-1 to TRBJ1-5; D not resolved. There are 15 residues in the CDR3. Trimming removed 3 bases from V and 0 bases from J, with 9 bases in between. The germline gives CDR1 MGHDK, CDR2 SYGVNS. CDR3 in DNA: TGTGCCAGCAGTGATTCACGGGATAGCAATCAGCCCCAGCATTTT. This encodes CASSDSRDSNQPQHF.

The chain is built from TRBV6-2 or TRBV6-3 and TRBJ2-7; 12 nucleotides align to TRBD2. CDR1 is MNHEY, CDR2 SVGEGT, per germline. The V segment lost 0 bases and the J segment 1 base; nucleotides outside the gene matches: 4. The CDR3 sequence is 17 residues long. The CDR3 spells CASSYSGLAGRSYEQYF. The CDR3 DNA reads TGTGCCAGCAGTTACTCCGGACTAGCGGGAAGGTCCTACGAGCAGTACTTC.

This chain links TRBV7-2 with TRBJ1-2, with D maybe TRBD1 (6 bases). V lost 1 base and J 8 bases, leaving 14 bases between the germline ends. There are 14 residues in the CDR3. Germline CDR1 and CDR2: SGHTA and FQGNSA. CDR3 DNA: TGTGCCAGCAGCTTAGGAGGGGGATTGGTAGGCTACACCTTC. Translating gives CASSLGGGLVGYTF. Full variable domain (outside the CDR3, taken from reference TRBV7-2 and TRBJ1-2): GAGVSQSPSNKVTEKGKDVELRCDPISGHTALYWYRQSLGQGLEFLIYFQGNSAPDKSGLPSDRFSAERTGGSVSTLTIQRTQQEDSAVYLCASSLGGGLVGYTFGSGTRLTVV.

This chain uses TRBV5-5 with TRBJ2-7; the match to TRBD1 covers 10 bases. The CDR3 spans 15 residues. The germline CDR1 and CDR2 sequences are SGHKS and YYEKEE (reference sequence). J lost 0 bases, V lost 4 bases, and 4 bases had no gene match. DNA of the CDR3: TGTGCCAGCAGCCGAGGGACAGGGGTCTCCTACGAGCAGTACTTC. Its protein is CASSRGTGVSYEQYF. The full variable domain, its missing parts supplied by reference TRBV5-5 and TRBJ2-7, is DAGVTQSPTHLIKTRGQQVTLRCSPISGHKSVSWYQQVLGQGPQFIFQYYEKEERGRGNFPDRFSARQFPNYSSELNVNALLLGDSALYLCASSRGTGVSYEQYFGPGTRLTVT.

A single count supports this clone. The chain employs TRBV29-1 and TRBJ1-1; 8 positions agree with TRBD1. Germline V gene data show CDR1 as SQVTM and CDR2 as ANQGSEA. CDR3 length equals 12 residues. V dropped 6 bases and J dropped 5; count of bases not matched to a gene: 5. The CDR3 sequence is CSVRRQGTEAFF. CDR3 DNA sequence: TGCAGCGTGAGGCGACAGGGGACTGAAGCTTTCTTT.

J is TRBJ2-3 and V is TRBV27; the D is unclear. The V end was cut by 0 bases, the J end by 3 bases, with 7 bases between. Germline CDR1 reads MNHEY; CDR2 reads SMNVEV (reference sequence). CDR3 length equals 14 residues. CDR3: CASSLSSRTDTQYF. DNA for the CDR3: TGTGCCAGCAGTTTATCGAGTCGGACAGATACGCAGTATTTT.

The chain couples TRBV3-1 (or the pseudogene TRBV3-2) to TRBJ2-1; the match to TRBD2 covers 7 bases. Germline V lookup: CDR1 LGHDT, CDR2 YNNKEL (reference sequence). Trimming took 2 bases from V and 6 from J; bases not matched to a gene: 7. The CDR3 length is 15 residues. CDR3 sequence (DNA): TGTGCCAGCAGCCAATTGGCGGGAGTATTCAATGAGCAGTTCTTC. This translates into CASSQLAGVFNEQFF.

The CDR3 DNA follows: TGTGCCAGTAGTATAGCCCCCTTAGCACGTGGCCTTCCGGGAACCTACGAGCAGTACTTC. Translated: CASSIAPLARGLPGTYEQYF. The rearrangement joins TRBV19 to TRBJ2-7, with D perhaps matching TRBD2 (5 bases). Germline V gene data show CDR1 as LNHDA and CDR2 as SQIVND (reference sequence). V was clipped by 1 base and J by 2 bases, with 27 bases between them. The CDR3 is 20 residues long.

V usage is TRBV19 and J usage is TRBJ1-6; D remains unclear. Germline-derived CDR1 and CDR2 are LNHDA and SQIVND (reference sequence). Trimming left V 5 bases short and J 3 bases short, with 11 bases between. The CDR3 covers 15 residues. CDR3 amino acids: CASSGGPGYNSPLHF. The CDR3 bases are TGTGCCAGTAGTGGAGGGCCGGGCTATAATTCACCCCTCCACTTT.

J is TRBJ1-5 and V is TRBV30; 10 positions agree with TRBD1. The CDR3 consists of 18 residues. V shed 0 bases, J shed 3 bases, and the junction held 11 bases outside the gene matches. CDR1 and CDR2 (germline): GTSNPN, SVGIG (reference sequence). The CDR3 reads CAWSVLGQGIGNNQPQHF. Here the CDR3 DNA reads TGTGCCTGGAGTGTACTGGGACAGGGGATCGGGAACAATCAGCCCCAGCATTTT.

The rearrangement uses TRBV19 and TRBJ1-4; 7 positions agree with TRBD1. The ends lost 1 base at V and 10 bases at J; junction bases unmatched: 6. The CDR3 has 14 residues. The germline CDR1 and CDR2 sequences are LNHDA and SQIVND (reference sequence). This CDR3 reads CASSIGRQGGKLFF. The CDR3, as DNA: TGTGCCAGTAGTATAGGACGGCAGGGGGGAAAACTGTTTTTT.

V is TRBV7-2 and J is TRBJ2-5, with D unresolved. The CDR3 has 14 residues. The germline gives CDR1 SGHTA, CDR2 FQGNSA. V dropped 5 bases and J dropped 4 bases, with 14 bases sitting between them. In DNA, the CDR3 is TGTGCCAGCAGCCTTAGACTTATCCCAGAGACCCAGTACTTC. Its translation is CASSLRLIPETQYF.

This clone was counted a single time. The rearrangement joins TRBV9 to TRBJ1-1; D not certain. Trimming removed 0 bases from V and 5 bases from J, with 8 bases in between. The CDR3 has 13 residues. Germline values: CDR1 SGDLS, CDR2 YYNGEE. CDR3 nucleotides: TGTGCCAGCAGCGTAGGTCCAGATACTGAAGCTTTCTTT. Encoded protein: CASSVGPDTEAFF.

The chain links TRBV9 to TRBJ1-1; D is unclear. The length of the CDR3 is 13 residues. The V gene's germline CDR1 is SGDLS and CDR2 YYNGEE. The V gene lost 4 bases and the J gene lost 6 bases, with 13 bases spanning the gap. Here the CDR3 DNA reads TGTGCCAGCAGCCTCCGCGAGGCCTCTGAAGCTTTCTTT. It yields the protein CASSLREASEAFF.

The chain carries TRBV28 and TRBJ1-1, with D uncertain. Deletions cut 8 bases from V and 1 base from J, with 14 bases between. Germline CDR1 and CDR2: MDHEN and SYDVKM. The CDR3 has 14 residues. This CDR3 is CASRLRSRNTEAFF. In DNA form, the CDR3 reads TGTGCCAGCCGCCTTCGGAGCAGGAACACTGAAGCTTTCTTT.

The J gene is TRBJ1-2, the V gene TRBV18, with TRBD1 identical over 10 bases. CDR1 and CDR2 (germline): KGHSH, LQKENI. CDR3 length: 16 residues. V lost 2 bases to trimming and J lost 4 bases; unmatched junction nucleotides: 7. Here the CDR3 reads CASSPNGQGEGYGYTF. The CDR3 DNA is TGTGCCAGCTCACCAAATGGACAGGGGGAAGGCTATGGCTACACCTTC.

J is TRBJ2-1 and V is TRBV4-1; 12 bases are a match to TRBD2. After removal of 0 bases from V and 7 bases from J, the junction contained 7 bases not matched to a gene. The CDR3 length is 17 residues. From germline, CDR1 is MGHRA and CDR2 YSYEKL. CDR3 in amino acids: CASSQDPSGRAWNEQFF. The CDR3 bases are TGCGCCAGCAGCCAAGATCCTAGCGGGAGGGCCTGGAATGAGCAGTTCTTC.

A single count supports this clone. One end of the junction fails to match germline, which may point to a read error. J is TRBJ1-2 and V is TRBV29-1, with a tentative D call TRBD1 (6 bases). This CDR3 is built from 11 residues. Per the germline V gene, CDR1 is SQVTM and CDR2 is ANQGSEA. The DNA of the CDR3 is TGCAGCGTCGACAGGAACTACGGCTACACCTTC. Residues: CSVDRNYGYTF.

This chain uses TRBV28 with TRBJ2-7; possibly TRBD2 for D (6 bases). Per the germline V gene, CDR1 is MDHEN and CDR2 is SYDVKM. V lost 3 bases to trimming and J lost 1 base, with 13 bases between them. CDR3 size: 15 residues. The CDR3 sequence is CASSFLLARSYEQYF. For the CDR3, the DNA is TGTGCCAGCAGTTTTCTCCTAGCGAGATCCTACGAGCAGTACTTC.

The rearrangement uses TRBV27 and TRBJ1-2, with a weak D call TRBD1 (6 bases). Germline CDR1 MNHEY, CDR2 SMNVEV (reference sequence). V was clipped by 1 base and J by 6 bases, with 9 bases between them. The CDR3 sequence is 13 residues long. In nucleotides, the CDR3 is TGTGCCAGCAGTTTATGGGGGGGCGATGGCTACACCTTC. Translated: CASSLWGGDGYTF.

The V gene is TRBV7-2, the J gene TRBJ2-7, with D possibly matching TRBD2 (5 bases). The V gene's germline CDR1 is SGHTA and CDR2 FQGNSA. Trimming pared 0 bases from V and 1 base from J, leaving 16 bases between. This CDR3 spans 17 amino acids. For the CDR3, the DNA is TGTGCCAGCAGCTTAGCGGTTCGGGCGGACTCATCCTACGAGCAGTACTTC. Protein sequence: CASSLAVRADSSYEQYF.

This chain connects TRBV19 to TRBJ2-1, with 8 nucleotides matching TRBD2. The trim removed 2 bases at V and 7 bases at J, leaving 7 bases unmatched. Per germline, CDR1 LNHDA and CDR2 SQIVND (reference sequence). CDR3 length equals 15 residues. Here the CDR3 DNA reads TGTGCCAGTAGTATAAAGGCGGGGGGAGGGAATGAGCAGTTCTTC. This codes for CASSIKAGGGNEQFF.

This chain uses TRBV4-3 with TRBJ2-3; no clear D gene. Germline lookup yields CDR1 LGHNA and CDR2 YSLEER. V was pared by 1 base and J by 6 bases, with 5 bases between. The CDR3 loop spans 12 amino acids. CDR3 protein: CASSQARDTQYF. The CDR3 bases are TGCGCCAGCAGCCAAGCCAGGGATACGCAGTATTTT.